Listed below are T cell receptor beta chains from one sample, sequenced in a study of shared clonotypes between healthy human individuals. Assay used: immunoSEQ multiplex PCR; TCRdb lists only in-frame clones, some missing. The table has 950,000 to 1,100,000 clones, 75% to 85% seen once. Sequencing was performed on memory CD4+ T cells from PBMCs. The receptors come from a man aged 18 to 29 in good health. Some clones in this sample may be carry-over from other donors' samples. The CDR3 runs from the conserved cysteine through the conserved F or W. Fields, in order: J gene, V gene, clone size, D gene, CDR3 protein, CDR3 DNA. A D gene is named only where the DNA matches it firmly. Part of the rows lack a size; the others show once, few, many or a class for expanded clones.

j_gene: TRBJ2-1
v_gene: TRBV15
abundance: -
d_gene: TRBD2
CDR3aa: CATSRVGGYEQFF
CDR3nt: TGTGCCACCAGCAGAGTCGGGGGGTATGAGCAGTTCTTC

j_gene: TRBJ2-3
v_gene: TRBV5-1
abundance: -
d_gene: -
CDR3aa: CASSTEGTAGTQYF
CDR3nt: TGCGCCAGCAGTACGGAGGGGACTGCAGGTACGCAGTATTTT

j_gene: TRBJ1-2
v_gene: TRBV7-9
abundance: -
d_gene: TRBD1
CDR3aa: CASSLRPSAQGADGYTF
CDR3nt: TGTGCCAGCAGCTTACGCCCCTCCGCACAGGGGGCTGATGGCTACACCTTC

j_gene: TRBJ1-1
v_gene: TRBV11-2
abundance: -
d_gene: -
CDR3aa: CASSLVRDTEAFF
CDR3nt: TGTGCCAGCAGCTTAGTCCGTGACACTGAAGCTTTCTTT

j_gene: TRBJ2-1
v_gene: TRBV5-1
abundance: -
d_gene: TRBD2
CDR3aa: CASSTRDYGYSYNEQFF
CDR3nt: TGCGCCAGCAGCACCCGGGACTATGGATACTCCTACAATGAGCAGTTCTTC

j_gene: TRBJ1-6
v_gene: TRBV30
abundance: -
d_gene: TRBD1
CDR3aa: CAWQGQGESPLHF
CDR3nt: TGTGCCTGGCAGGGACAGGGAGAGTCACCCCTCCACTTT

j_gene: TRBJ2-3
v_gene: TRBV9
abundance: once
d_gene: -
CDR3aa: CASSVDWATHTQYF
CDR3nt: TGTGCCAGCAGCGTCGACTGGGCCACACATACGCAGTATTTT

j_gene: TRBJ2-3
v_gene: TRBV7-2
abundance: -
d_gene: -
CDR3aa: CASSLTTAGDTQYF
CDR3nt: TGTGCCAGCAGCTTAACTACAGCGGGAGATACGCAGTATTTT

j_gene: TRBJ2-7
v_gene: TRBV2
abundance: -
d_gene: -
CDR3aa: CASRGGYEQYF
CDR3nt: TGTGCCAGCAGGGGCGGCTACGAGCAGTACTTC

j_gene: TRBJ1-5
v_gene: TRBV6-5
abundance: -
d_gene: TRBD1
CDR3aa: CASSYRDRAQPQHF
CDR3nt: TGTGCCAGCAGTTACAGGGACAGGGCCCAGCCCCAGCATTTT

j_gene: TRBJ2-5
v_gene: TRBV28
abundance: -
d_gene: TRBD2
CDR3aa: CASSPGLAGARETQYF
CDR3nt: TGTGCCAGCAGTCCAGGACTAGCGGGAGCTCGGGAGACCCAGTACTTC

j_gene: TRBJ2-7
v_gene: TRBV7-2
abundance: once
d_gene: TRBD1
CDR3aa: CASRNGTGREEQYF
CDR3nt: TGTGCCAGCAGAAATGGGACAGGGCGTGAGGAGCAGTACTTC

j_gene: TRBJ1-6
v_gene: TRBV28
abundance: -
d_gene: -
CDR3aa: CASTRQTNSPLHF
CDR3nt: TGTGCCAGCACCAGGCAGACGAATTCACCCCTCCACTTT

j_gene: TRBJ2-5
v_gene: TRBV7-7
abundance: -
d_gene: -
CDR3aa: CASSLGPQETQYF
CDR3nt: TGTGCCAGCAGCTTGGGACCACAAGAGACCCAGTACTTC

j_gene: TRBJ2-2
v_gene: TRBV29-1
abundance: -
d_gene: -
CDR3aa: CSVFGQANTGELFF
CDR3nt: TGCAGCGTTTTTGGGCAGGCGAACACCGGGGAGCTGTTTTTT

j_gene: TRBJ2-2
v_gene: TRBV7-3
abundance: -
d_gene: -
CDR3aa: CASSLGSTGTGELFF
CDR3nt: TGTGCCAGCAGCTTAGGGTCTACGGGCACCGGGGAGCTGTTTTTT

j_gene: TRBJ2-3
v_gene: TRBV28
abundance: -
d_gene: -
CDR3aa: CASSAPPPPDTQYF
CDR3nt: TGTGCCAGCAGTGCCCCCCCTCCCCCAGATACGCAGTATTTT

j_gene: TRBJ2-7
v_gene: TRBV18
abundance: -
d_gene: -
CDR3aa: CASSPGGTDEQYF
CDR3nt: TGTGCCAGCTCACCAGGGGGGACCGACGAGCAGTACTTC

j_gene: TRBJ1-1
v_gene: TRBV28
abundance: -
d_gene: TRBD1
CDR3aa: CASSPTGQGPNTEAFF
CDR3nt: TGTGCCAGCAGTCCCACGGGACAGGGGCCGAACACTGAAGCTTTCTTT

j_gene: TRBJ2-1
v_gene: TRBV18
abundance: -
d_gene: -
CDR3aa: CASSPGFGILNEQFF
CDR3nt: TGTGCCAGCTCACCAGGCTTTGGAATTTTGAATGAGCAGTTCTTC

j_gene: TRBJ2-1
v_gene: TRBV30
abundance: -
d_gene: -
CDR3aa: CAWSEGGLQFF
CDR3nt: TGTGCCTGGAGTGAAGGGGGGTTGCAGTTCTTC

j_gene: TRBJ1-2
v_gene: TRBV18
abundance: -
d_gene: TRBD1
CDR3aa: CASSGGTGAFVGYTF
CDR3nt: TGTGCCAGCTCAGGCGGGACAGGAGCTTTCGTGGGCTACACCTTC

j_gene: TRBJ2-7
v_gene: TRBV19
abundance: once
d_gene: TRBD1
CDR3aa: CASSDRGSSYEQYF
CDR3nt: TGTGCCAGTAGTGACAGGGGAAGCTCCTACGAGCAGTACTTC

j_gene: TRBJ1-1
v_gene: TRBV28
abundance: once
d_gene: -
CDR3aa: CASSPLGTPNTEAFF
CDR3nt: TGTGCCAGCAGTCCCCTCGGTACCCCGAACACTGAAGCTTTCTTT

j_gene: TRBJ2-5
v_gene: TRBV2
abundance: -
d_gene: -
CDR3aa: CASSEGQGQETQYF
CDR3nt: TGTGCCAGCAGTGAAGGGCAGGGGCAAGAGACCCAGTACTTC

j_gene: TRBJ2-7
v_gene: TRBV7-9
abundance: -
d_gene: -
CDR3aa: CASSQDRDYEQYF
CDR3nt: TGTGCCAGCAGCCAAGACAGAGACTACGAGCAGTACTTC

j_gene: TRBJ2-7
v_gene: TRBV2
abundance: -
d_gene: -
CDR3aa: CASSDPPGDEQYF
CDR3nt: TGTGCCAGCAGTGATCCCCCGGGAGACGAGCAGTACTTC

j_gene: TRBJ2-5
v_gene: TRBV7-2
abundance: -
d_gene: -
CDR3aa: CASSKRISTYQETQYF
CDR3nt: TGTGCCAGCTCTAAGCGGATCTCCACTTACCAAGAGACCCAGTACTTC

j_gene: TRBJ1-2
v_gene: TRBV28
abundance: -
d_gene: -
CDR3aa: CASMRGSYGYTF
CDR3nt: TGTGCCAGCATGAGGGGAAGTTATGGCTACACCTTC

j_gene: TRBJ2-7
v_gene: TRBV7-2
abundance: once
d_gene: -
CDR3aa: CASSPGYSYEQYF
CDR3nt: TGTGCCAGCAGCCCCGGATATTCCTACGAGCAGTACTTC

j_gene: TRBJ2-1
v_gene: TRBV5-6
abundance: -
d_gene: -
CDR3aa: CASSLVWTATYNEQFF
CDR3nt: TGTGCCAGCAGCTTGGTATGGACGGCCACCTACAATGAGCAGTTCTTC

j_gene: TRBJ1-2
v_gene: TRBV5-1
abundance: -
d_gene: TRBD1
CDR3aa: CASSLGGGEGYTF
CDR3nt: TGCGCCAGCAGCTTGGGAGGGGGCGAGGGCTACACCTTC

j_gene: TRBJ2-7
v_gene: TRBV28
abundance: -
d_gene: TRBD2
CDR3aa: CASSSLAGGSYEQYF
CDR3nt: TGTGCCAGCAGTTCCCTGGCGGGAGGGTCCTACGAGCAGTACTTC

j_gene: TRBJ2-7
v_gene: TRBV5-1
abundance: -
d_gene: -
CDR3aa: CASSLGLDAVYEQYF
CDR3nt: TGCGCCAGCAGCTTGGGGCTAGACGCCGTCTACGAGCAGTACTTC

j_gene: TRBJ2-5
v_gene: TRBV9
abundance: -
d_gene: TRBD1
CDR3aa: CASSGGQGSETQYF
CDR3nt: TGTGCCAGCAGCGGGGGACAGGGGTCAGAGACCCAGTACTTC

j_gene: TRBJ2-7
v_gene: TRBV30
abundance: -
d_gene: -
CDR3aa: CAWSVRGALYEQYF
CDR3nt: TGTGCCTGGAGTGTAAGGGGGGCGCTCTACGAGCAGTACTTC

j_gene: TRBJ1-5
v_gene: TRBV2
abundance: many
d_gene: -
CDR3aa: CATQTSNQPQHF
CDR3nt: TGTGCCACGCAGACGAGCAATCAGCCCCAGCATTTT

j_gene: TRBJ2-1
v_gene: TRBV7-2
abundance: -
d_gene: TRBD2
CDR3aa: CASSGLSGASYNEQFF
CDR3nt: TGTGCCAGCAGCGGCCTGAGCGGGGCGTCCTACAATGAGCAGTTCTTC

j_gene: TRBJ2-2
v_gene: TRBV7-3
abundance: -
d_gene: -
CDR3aa: CASSWGLDTGELFF
CDR3nt: TGTGCCAGCAGCTGGGGACTTGACACCGGGGAGCTGTTTTTT

j_gene: TRBJ2-3
v_gene: TRBV27
abundance: -
d_gene: TRBD2
CDR3aa: CASSFSSGSGADTQYF
CDR3nt: TGTGCCAGCAGTTTCTCTAGCGGGAGCGGGGCAGATACGCAGTATTTT

j_gene: TRBJ1-1
v_gene: TRBV19
abundance: -
d_gene: -
CDR3aa: CASSIGGVRTEAFF
CDR3nt: TGTGCCAGTAGTATAGGGGGGGTGCGCACTGAAGCTTTCTTT

j_gene: TRBJ2-5
v_gene: TRBV7-9
abundance: -
d_gene: TRBD1
CDR3aa: CASRQQGAVETQYF
CDR3nt: TGTGCCAGCAGGCAACAGGGGGCCGTAGAGACCCAGTACTTC

j_gene: TRBJ1-1
v_gene: TRBV6-6
abundance: -
d_gene: -
CDR3aa: CASSGRVVTEAFF
CDR3nt: TGTGCCAGCAGTGGCAGGGTCGTCACTGAAGCTTTCTTT

j_gene: TRBJ1-4
v_gene: TRBV27
abundance: -
d_gene: -
CDR3aa: CASSNTWQDNEKLFF
CDR3nt: TGTGCCAGCAGTAACACCTGGCAGGATAATGAAAAACTGTTTTTT

j_gene: TRBJ2-5
v_gene: TRBV7-2
abundance: -
d_gene: -
CDR3aa: CASSAVKEETQYF
CDR3nt: TGTGCCAGCAGCGCCGTAAAGGAGGAGACCCAGTACTTC

j_gene: TRBJ2-1
v_gene: TRBV21-1
abundance: -
d_gene: -
CDR3aa: CASSKLGQGARQEQFF
CDR3nt: TGTGCCAGCAGCAAACTCGGACAGGGGGCCCGCCAAGAGCAGTTCTTC

j_gene: TRBJ2-2
v_gene: TRBV11-3
abundance: -
d_gene: TRBD1
CDR3aa: CASTPGTDRAAGELFF
CDR3nt: TGTGCCAGCACCCCGGGAACCGACAGGGCTGCCGGGGAGCTGTTTTTT

j_gene: TRBJ1-1
v_gene: TRBV7-3
abundance: -
d_gene: -
CDR3aa: CASSLGPDRNTEAFF
CDR3nt: TGTGCCAGCAGCTTAGGCCCCGATCGGAACACTGAAGCTTTCTTT

j_gene: TRBJ1-2
v_gene: TRBV6-5
abundance: few
d_gene: -
CDR3aa: CASSYGGVSNYGYTF
CDR3nt: TGTGCCAGCAGTTACGGGGGCGTGAGTAACTATGGCTACACCTTC

j_gene: TRBJ2-3
v_gene: TRBV5-4
abundance: -
d_gene: TRBD2
CDR3aa: CASSPRAGESDTQYF
CDR3nt: TGTGCCAGCAGCCCGAGAGCGGGAGAATCAGATACGCAGTATTTT

j_gene: TRBJ2-7
v_gene: TRBV28
abundance: -
d_gene: -
CDR3aa: CASTLLPGTRRTKQYF
CDR3nt: TGTGCCAGCACACTTCTGCCCGGGACACGTAGGACCAAGCAGTACTTC